The clone carrying this T cell receptor delta chain is labeled medium-sized (0.01 to 0.1%). TCRdb reanalyzed the reads using CATT. The data show 7,000 to 9,500 delta-chain clones, around 1.6% seen once. This entry belongs to a study of gamma-delta chains in newborns, infants, children. Study-wide background: Innate gammadelta T cells reportedly expand polyclonally right after birth, driven by microbial exposure, per the title.

The sample comprised blood. This TCR was recovered from a child who was a newborn, infant or young child, either healthy, febrile or measles-vaccinated (not recorded which).

As DNA, the CDR3 is TGTGCTCTTGGGATAAGTTCGGGGGATACGGGGGGCGATAAACTCATCTTT. It is translated as CALGISSGDTGGDKLIF. The chain employs TRDV1 and TRDJ1; 10 bases line up with TRDD3. The V gene end was trimmed by 5 bases and the J gene end by 4 bases; junction bases not matched to a gene: 13. The V gene's germline CDR1 is TSWWSYY and CDR2 QGS. This CDR3 spans 17 amino acids.